This T cell receptor (beta chain) was recovered during a study of blood T cell repertoires in COVID-19. As for the study in general: PBMCs, B-cell-depleted T cells, or T cells were the source of the cDNA or gDNA that made up the material.

The CDR3 contains 16 residues. V was pared by 2 bases and J by 3 bases, with 18 bases between. Germline V gives CDR1 SGHDT, CDR2 YYEEEE. Original processing notes: Nucleated cell counts were estimated from reference gene primer amplification. Method: immunoSEQ multiplex PCR; TCRdb's copy keeps in-frame clones and lacks some. For V, J and clone size, that table is used; D and trimming come from the DNA. The sample contains approximately 300,000 clones, 86% of which appear only once. Sequenced sample: peripheral blood. The source is a woman aged 45-59 years with acute or convalescent COVID-19. V is TRBV5-6 and J is TRBJ2-7; possible D gene TRBD2, 6 bases. CDR3 bases: TGTGCCAGCAGCTTACCTCTTCGGGGGACCGACTACGAGCAGTACTTC. This encodes CASSLPLRGTDYEQYF.